The clone carrying this T cell receptor beta chain turned up a few times. Its antigen is not identified. This specimen belongs to a study of T cell repertoires in cytomegalovirus infection. Study summary: Matching HLA type and CMV infection were both indicated by public TCR beta signatures.

Findings and caveats of the study: The response measured ex vivo was dominated by TCR beta clonotypes (HLA-C-restricted and CMV-specific). There were carriers of CMV plus the relevant HLA, and cumulative public TCR beta family frequency identified them.

In TCRdb, the reads were re-called with MiXCR into one record per CDR3 protein. The table lists around 290,000 distinct CDR3 sequences, roughly 26% of them singletons. V was clipped by 0 bases and J by 6 bases; unmatched bases: 7. The CDR3 loop spans 16 amino acids. Germline V gene data show CDR1 as SGHNT and CDR2 as YENEEA. The chain joins TRBV11-3 to TRBJ2-2, with TRBD1 identical over 7 bases. The sample comprised PBMCs. The origin of this receptor is a human donor in good health (CMV status not recorded). Some clones in this sample may be carry-over from other donors' samples. Written as DNA, the CDR3 is TGTGCCAGCAGCTTAGAACTAGGGGGCGAAGCCGGGGAGCTGTTTTTT. This translates into CASSLELGGEAGELFF. Complete variable domain (other parts from reference TRBV11-3 and TRBJ2-2): EAGVVQSPRYKIIEKKQPVAFWCNPISGHNTLYWYLQNLGQGPELLIRYENEEAVDDSQLPKDRFSAERLKGVDSTLKIQPAELGDSAVYLCASSLELGGEAGELFFGEGSRLTVL.